Given below is one TCR beta chain in context. Only in-frame clones appear in the TCRdb table, and some are missing; sequencing was by immunoSEQ multiplex PCR. The sample has 99,000 or so clones; approximately 86% are singletons. Donors came from a validation cohort of over a hundred subjects, distinct from the first 666-subject cohort. V lost 8 bases and J 2 bases, leaving 22 bases between the germline ends. Germline CDR1 and CDR2: MNHEY and SMNVEV (reference sequence). The CDR3 is made up of 16 amino acids. The sample comes from a study of cytomegalovirus exposure and HLA in healthy donors. The sample was PBMCs. The rearrangement links TRBV27 to TRBJ2-7; D is unclear. This clonotype was sampled from a woman aged 18 to 35 in good health and CMV-seropositive. The CDR3 reads CASLGAKAAIPYEQYF. The CDR3, as DNA: TGTGCCAGCCTTGGAGCAAAGGCCGCGATTCCCTACGAGCAGTACTTC.